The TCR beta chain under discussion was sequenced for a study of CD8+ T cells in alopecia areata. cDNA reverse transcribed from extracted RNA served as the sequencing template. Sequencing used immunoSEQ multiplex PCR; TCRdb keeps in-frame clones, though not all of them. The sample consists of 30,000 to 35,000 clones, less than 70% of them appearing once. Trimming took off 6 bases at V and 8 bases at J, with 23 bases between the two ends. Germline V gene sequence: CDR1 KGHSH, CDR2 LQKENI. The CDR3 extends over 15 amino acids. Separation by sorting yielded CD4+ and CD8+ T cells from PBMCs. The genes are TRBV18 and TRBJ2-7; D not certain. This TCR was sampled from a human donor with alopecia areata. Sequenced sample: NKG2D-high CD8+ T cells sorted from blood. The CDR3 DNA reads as TGTGCCAGCTCCCCCCCAATCATACGCCCCCCCCAGCAGTACTTC. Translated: CASSPPIIRPPQQYF.